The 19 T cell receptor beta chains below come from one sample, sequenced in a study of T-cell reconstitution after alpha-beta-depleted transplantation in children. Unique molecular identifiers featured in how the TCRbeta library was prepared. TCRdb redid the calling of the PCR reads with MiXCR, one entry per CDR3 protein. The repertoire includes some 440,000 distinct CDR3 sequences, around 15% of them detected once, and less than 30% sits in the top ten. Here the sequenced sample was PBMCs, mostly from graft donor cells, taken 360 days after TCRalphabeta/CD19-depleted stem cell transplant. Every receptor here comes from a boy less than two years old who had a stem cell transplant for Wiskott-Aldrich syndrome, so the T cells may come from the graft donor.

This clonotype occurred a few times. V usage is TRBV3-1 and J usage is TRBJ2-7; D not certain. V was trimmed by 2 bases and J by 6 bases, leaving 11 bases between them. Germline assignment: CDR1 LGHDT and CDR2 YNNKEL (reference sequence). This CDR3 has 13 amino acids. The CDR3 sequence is CASSQSTAREQYF. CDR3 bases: TGTGCCAGCAGCCAAAGTACCGCCCGCGAGCAGTACTTC.

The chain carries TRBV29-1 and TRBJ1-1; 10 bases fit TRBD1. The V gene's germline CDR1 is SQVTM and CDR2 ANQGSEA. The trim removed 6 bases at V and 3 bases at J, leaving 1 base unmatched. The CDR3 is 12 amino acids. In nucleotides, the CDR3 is TGCAGCGTGGGACAGGGGTACACTGAAGCTTTCTTT. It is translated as CSVGQGYTEAFF.

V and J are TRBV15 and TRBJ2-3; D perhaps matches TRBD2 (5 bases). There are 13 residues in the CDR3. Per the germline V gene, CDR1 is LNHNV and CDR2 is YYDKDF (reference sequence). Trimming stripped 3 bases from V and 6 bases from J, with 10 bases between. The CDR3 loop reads CATSSGRRDTQYF. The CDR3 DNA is TGTGCCACCAGCAGCGGCCGGAGGGATACGCAGTATTTT.

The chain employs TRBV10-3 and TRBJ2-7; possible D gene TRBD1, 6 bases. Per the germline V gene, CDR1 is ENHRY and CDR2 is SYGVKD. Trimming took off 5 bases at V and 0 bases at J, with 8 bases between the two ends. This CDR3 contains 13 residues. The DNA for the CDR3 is TGTGCCATCAGTACAGGGAGCTCCTACGAGCAGTACTTC. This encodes CAISTGSSYEQYF.

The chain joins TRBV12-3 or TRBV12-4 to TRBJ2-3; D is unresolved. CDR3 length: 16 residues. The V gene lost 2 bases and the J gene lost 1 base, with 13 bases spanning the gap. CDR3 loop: CASSLRAALGTDTQYF. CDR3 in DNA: TGTGCCAGCAGTTTAAGGGCGGCGCTTGGCACAGATACGCAGTATTTT.

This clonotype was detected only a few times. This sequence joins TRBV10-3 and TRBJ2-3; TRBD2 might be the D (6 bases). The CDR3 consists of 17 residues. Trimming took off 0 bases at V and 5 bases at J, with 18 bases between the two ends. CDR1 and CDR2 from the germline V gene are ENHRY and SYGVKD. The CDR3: CAISESRTFPGGDTQYF. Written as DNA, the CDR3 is TGTGCCATCAGTGAGTCGAGGACTTTCCCCGGGGGAGATACGCAGTATTTT.

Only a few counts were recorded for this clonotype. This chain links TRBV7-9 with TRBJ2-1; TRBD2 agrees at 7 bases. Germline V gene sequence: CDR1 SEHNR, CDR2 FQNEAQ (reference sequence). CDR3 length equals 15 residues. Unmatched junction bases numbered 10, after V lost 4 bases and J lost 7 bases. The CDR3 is CASSSGRANKNEQFF. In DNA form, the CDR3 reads TGTGCCAGCAGCTCGGGGAGGGCCAATAAGAATGAGCAGTTCTTC.

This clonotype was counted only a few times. CDR3 in DNA: TGTGCCACCAGTGGCCCCGGGACAGGGCTCTCTGAGCAGTTCTTC. Its translation is CATSGPGTGLSEQFF. The chain uses TRBV24-1 and TRBJ2-1; 9 bases line up with TRBD1. The CDR3 is made up of 15 amino acids. The V gene end was trimmed by 5 bases and the J gene end by 9 bases; junction bases not matched to a gene: 10. Germline V CDR1 and CDR2: KGHDR, SFDVKD.

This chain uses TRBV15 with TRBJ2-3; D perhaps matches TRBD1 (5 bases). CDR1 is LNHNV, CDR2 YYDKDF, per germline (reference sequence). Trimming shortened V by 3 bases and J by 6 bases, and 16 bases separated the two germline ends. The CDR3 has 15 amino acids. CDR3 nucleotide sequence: TGTGCCACCAGCAGGAGACAGATTTCATGGGATACGCAGTATTTT. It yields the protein CATSRRQISWDTQYF.

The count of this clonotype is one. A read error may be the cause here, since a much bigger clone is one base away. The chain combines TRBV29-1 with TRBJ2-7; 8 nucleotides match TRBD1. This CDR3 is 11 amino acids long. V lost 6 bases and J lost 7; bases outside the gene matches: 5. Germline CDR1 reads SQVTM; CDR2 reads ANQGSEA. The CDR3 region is CSVGQEGEQYF. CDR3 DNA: TGCAGCGTGGGACAGGAGGGGGAGCAGTACTTC.

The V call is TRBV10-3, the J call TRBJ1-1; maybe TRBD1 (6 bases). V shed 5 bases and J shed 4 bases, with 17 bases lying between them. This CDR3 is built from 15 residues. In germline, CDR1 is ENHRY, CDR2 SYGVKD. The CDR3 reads CAISHRWGQVTEAFF. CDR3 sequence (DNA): TGTGCCATCAGTCACCGCTGGGGGCAAGTCACTGAAGCTTTCTTT.

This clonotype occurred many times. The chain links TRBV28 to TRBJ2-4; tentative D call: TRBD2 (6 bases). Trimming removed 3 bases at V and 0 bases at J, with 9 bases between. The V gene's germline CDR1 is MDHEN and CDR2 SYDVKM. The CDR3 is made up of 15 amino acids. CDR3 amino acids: CASSLGGLAKNIQYF. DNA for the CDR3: TGTGCCAGCAGTTTGGGGGGACTAGCCAAAAACATTCAGTACTTC.

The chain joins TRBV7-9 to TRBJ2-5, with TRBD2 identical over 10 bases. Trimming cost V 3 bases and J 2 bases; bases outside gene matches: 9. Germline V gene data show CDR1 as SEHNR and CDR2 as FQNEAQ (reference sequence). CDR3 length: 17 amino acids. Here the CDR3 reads CASSFLLAGARQETQYF. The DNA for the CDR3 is TGTGCCAGCAGCTTTTTGCTAGCGGGGGCTCGTCAAGAGACCCAGTACTTC.

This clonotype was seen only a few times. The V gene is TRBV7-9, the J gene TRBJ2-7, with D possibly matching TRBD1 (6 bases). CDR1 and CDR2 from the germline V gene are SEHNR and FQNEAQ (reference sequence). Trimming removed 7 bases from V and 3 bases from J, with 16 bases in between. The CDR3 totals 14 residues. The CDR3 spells CASILAEDSYEQYF. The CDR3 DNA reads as TGTGCCAGCATACTGGCGGAGGACAGCTACGAGCAGTACTTC.

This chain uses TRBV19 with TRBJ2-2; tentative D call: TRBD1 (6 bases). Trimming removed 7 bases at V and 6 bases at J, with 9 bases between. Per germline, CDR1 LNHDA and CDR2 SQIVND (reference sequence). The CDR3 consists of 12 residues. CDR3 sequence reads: CASNHRAGELFF. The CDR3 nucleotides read TGTGCCAGTAATCACAGGGCCGGGGAGCTGTTTTTT. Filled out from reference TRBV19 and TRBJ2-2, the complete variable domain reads DGGITQSPKYLFRKEGQNVTLSCEQNLNHDAMYWYRQDPGQGLRLIYYSQIVNDFQKGDIAEGYSVSREKKESFPLTVTSAQKNPTAFYLCASNHRAGELFFGEGSRLTVL.

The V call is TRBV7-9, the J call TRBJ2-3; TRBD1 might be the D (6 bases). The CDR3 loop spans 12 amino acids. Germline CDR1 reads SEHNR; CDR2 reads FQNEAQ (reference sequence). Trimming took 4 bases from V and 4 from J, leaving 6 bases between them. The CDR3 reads CASSWGPDTQYF. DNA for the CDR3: TGTGCCAGCAGCTGGGGGCCAGATACGCAGTATTTT.

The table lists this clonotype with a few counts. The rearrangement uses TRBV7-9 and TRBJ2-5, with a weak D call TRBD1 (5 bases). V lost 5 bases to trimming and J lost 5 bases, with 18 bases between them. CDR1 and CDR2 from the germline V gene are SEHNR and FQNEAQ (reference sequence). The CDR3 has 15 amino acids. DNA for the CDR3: TGTGCCAGCAGCCCCCCAGGGAAATGGCCGGAGACCCAGTACTTC. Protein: CASSPPGKWPETQYF. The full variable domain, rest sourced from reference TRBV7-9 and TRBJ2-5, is DTGVSQNPRHKITKRGQNVTFRCDPISEHNRLYWYRQTLGQGPEFLTYFQNEAQLEKSRLLSDRFSAERPKGSFSTLEIQRTEQGDSAMYLCASSPPGKWPETQYFGPGTRLLVL.

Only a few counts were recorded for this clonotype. The CDR3 bases are TGCAGTGCTAGAGGGGACTCCACAAGATCCTTCGGGGATACGCAGTATTTT. It translates to CSARGDSTRSFGDTQYF. This rearrangement joins TRBV20-1 to TRBJ2-3, with a weak D call TRBD2 (6 bases). Germline CDR1 and CDR2: DFQATT and SNEGSKA (reference sequence). Trimming removed 1 base at V and 6 bases at J, with 23 bases between. CDR3 length: 17 residues.

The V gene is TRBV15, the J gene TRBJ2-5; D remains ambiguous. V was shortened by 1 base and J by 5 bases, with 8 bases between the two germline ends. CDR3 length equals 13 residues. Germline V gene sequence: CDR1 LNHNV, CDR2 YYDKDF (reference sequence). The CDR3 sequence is CATSRVGRETQYF. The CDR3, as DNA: TGTGCCACCAGCAGAGTGGGTAGGGAGACCCAGTACTTC.